The 3 T cell receptor beta chains below all came from one sample that was sequenced in a study of OX40 agonist ivuxolimab in advanced cancers. The repertoire was sequenced with immunoSEQ multiplex PCR; TCRdb's copy has only in-frame clones and lacks some. Seen here are 55,000 to 80,000 clones, roughly nine tenths observed once, and the top ten hold 2% to 2.5%. The sequencing here drew on CD4+ or CD8+ T cells sorted from blood, taken in a trial of the OX40 agonist ivuxolimab. The origin of the receptors is an adult with an advanced solid tumor such as melanoma, head and neck, liver or kidney cancer.

For this clone: The junction shows a germline mismatch at one end, possibly a read error. This chain links TRBV29-1 with TRBJ1-2; TRBD1 agrees at 9 bases. The CDR3 is 12 amino acids. CDR1 and CDR2 (germline): SQVTM, ANQGSEA. CDR3 in amino acids: CSVRDNHRGLGF. The CDR3 DNA reads TGCAGCGTACGCGATAATCACAGGGGGCTTGGCTTC.

The CDR3 reads CASSLAQGASSPLHF. CDR3 sequence (DNA): TGTGCCAGCAGCTTAGCCCAGGGGGCCTCATCACCCCTCCACTTT. V gene TRBV7-3 combines with J gene TRBJ1-6; 8 bases match TRBD1. Germline CDR1 reads SGHTA; CDR2 reads FQGTGA. With 2 bases clipped from V and 10 bases from J, the junction kept 7 bases outside the gene matches. This CDR3 is 15 amino acids long.

The chain recombines TRBV5-1 with TRBJ2-7, with D possibly being TRBD1 (6 bases). This CDR3 is 14 amino acids long. The germline V gene encodes CDR1 SGHRS and CDR2 YFSETQ. V was trimmed by 1 base and J by 6 bases, leaving 14 bases between them. The CDR3 bases are TGCGCCAGCAGCTTGATTTCAGGGGCGGGCGAGCAGTACTTC. Translating gives CASSLISGAGEQYF.